Listed below are T cell receptor beta chains from one sample, sequenced in a study of cytomegalovirus exposure and HLA in healthy donors. Only in-frame clones appear in the TCRdb table, and some are missing; sequencing was by immunoSEQ multiplex PCR. Of roughly 100,000 clones in the sample, 75% to 85% were seen once. Sequenced: PBMCs. The receptors originated from a man aged 30 to 45 in good health and CMV-seropositive. CDR3s include the opening cysteine and the closing phenylalanine or tryptophan. Fields, in order: V gene, D gene, clone size, J gene, CDR3 DNA, CDR3 protein. D genes are given only for firm matches. Clone sizes are given selectively: once, few, many, or a class where the clone is expanded.

>TRBV30|NA|NA|TRBJ2-2
TGTGCCTGGAACAGAGGGGGCACCGGGGAGCTGTTTTTT
CAWNRGGTGELFF
>TRBV30|TRBD2|NA|TRBJ2-7
TGTGCCTGGAGTGTTGGGGGGGGGAAGTACGAGCAGTACTTC
CAWSVGGGKYEQYF
>TRBV6-1|TRBD2|NA|TRBJ2-2
TGTGCCAGCAGTGAACTAGGACTAGCGGAGTTAACCGGGGAGCTGTTTTTT
CASSELGLAELTGELFF
>TRBV5-1|NA|NA|TRBJ1-1
TGCGCCAGCAGCTTGGCCGGAGAAGAAGCTTTCTTT
CASSLAGEEAFF
>TRBV7-9|TRBD2|NA|TRBJ2-7
TGTGCCAGCAGCTTTCACAACGGGAGGGGCGAGCAGTACTTC
CASSFHNGRGEQYF
>TRBV4-1|TRBD1|NA|TRBJ1-5
TGCGCCAGCAGCCAAGAACAGGGGAATAATCAGCCCCAGCATTTT
CASSQEQGNNQPQHF
>TRBV9|TRBD1|NA|TRBJ2-2
TGTGCCAGCAGCGTACCTAGAGAAGGGACAGGGGGCACCGGGGAGCTGTTTTTT
CASSVPREGTGGTGELFF
>TRBV5-1|TRBD1|once|TRBJ2-1
TGCGCCAGCAGCTGGGGGGACAGGGTCGATGAGCAGTTCTTC
CASSWGDRVDEQFF
>TRBV4-1|TRBD1|NA|TRBJ2-1
TGCGCCAGCAGCCACCCGGGGGACAGGGCGCGAGGGTTCTTC
CASSHPGDRARGFF
>TRBV6-1|NA|NA|TRBJ2-7
TGTGCCAGCAGTGTTAACCCAGCGGTTAATTACGAGCAGTACTTC
CASSVNPAVNYEQYF
>TRBV14|TRBD2|NA|TRBJ2-1
TGTGCCAGCAGCCAAGAGCGACTAGCGGGAGTGAATGAGCAGTTCTTC
CASSQERLAGVNEQFF
>TRBV5-1|NA|NA|TRBJ2-5
TGCGCCAGCAGCTTGGGGCGGGGAGAGACCCAGTACTTC
CASSLGRGETQYF
>TRBV10-3|NA|few|TRBJ1-1
TGTGCCATCAGTGCAAGAACAGAGAACACTGAAGCTTTCTTT
CAISARTENTEAFF
>TRBV5-1|TRBD1|few|TRBJ2-7
TGCGCCAGCTTGGATAGGGACAGGGCATCCTACGAGCAGTACTTC
CASLDRDRASYEQYF
>TRBV6-5|NA|NA|TRBJ1-2
TGTGCCAGCAGTTACTCGTACCGGAGCTATGGCTACACCTTC
CASSYSYRSYGYTF
>TRBV7-7|TRBD2|NA|TRBJ2-5
TGTGCCAGCAGCCGAGGCGGGACTACCGAACAAGAGACCCAGTACTTC
CASSRGGTTEQETQYF
>TRBV7-2|TRBD2|few|TRBJ2-7
TGTGCCAGCAGCTTAGGGCCCCGAGCGGGAGGACCCAAGAGGTACGAGCAGTACTTC
CASSLGPRAGGPKRYEQYF
>TRBV5-1|TRBD2|NA|TRBJ2-3
TGCGCCAGCAGCGTCACTAGCGGGAGTTTCTCAGATACGCAGTATTTT
CASSVTSGSFSDTQYF
>TRBV5-4|NA|NA|TRBJ2-4
TGTGCCAGCAGCTTGGTCGGGGAAAACATTCAGTACTTC
CASSLVGENIQYF
>TRBV7-2|TRBD2|NA|TRBJ2-7
TGTGCCAGCAGCTTACAGGGACTAGCGGTTGGGGAGCAGTACTTC
CASSLQGLAVGEQYF
>TRBV7-2|TRBD1|NA|TRBJ1-3
TGTGCCAGCAGCATAACAGGGGTGGGAGGAAACACCATATATTTT
CASSITGVGGNTIYF
>TRBV2|NA|NA|TRBJ2-3
TGTGCCAGCAAGAGCTCCAGGGGTAGCACAGATACGCAGTATTTT
CASKSSRGSTDTQYF
>TRBV7-6|TRBD2|NA|TRBJ2-3
TGTGCCAGCAGCCCTCTCACGACTAGCGGGAGGGCTGGAGATACGCAGTATTTT
CASSPLTTSGRAGDTQYF
>TRBV4-3|TRBD1|NA|TRBJ1-2
TGCGCCAGCAGCCAAGACACAGGGGTCCCGCAGTACGGCTATGGCTACACCTTC
CASSQDTGVPQYGYGYTF
>TRBV10-1|TRBD2|NA|TRBJ2-3
TGCGCCAGCAGTGGAAAAGCGGGAGGGACCTCTGGCACAGATACGCAGTATTTT
CASSGKAGGTSGTDTQYF
>TRBV6-6|NA|NA|TRBJ1-5
TGTGCCAGCAAGACAGGTTATAGCAATCAGCCCCAGCATTTT
CASKTGYSNQPQHF
>TRBV28|TRBD1|NA|TRBJ1-2
TGTGCCAGCCTCCAGGGGGTCTATGGCTACACCTTC
CASLQGVYGYTF
>TRBV5-1|NA|few|TRBJ1-1
TGCGCCAGCAGCTTCAGGGTTGCCACTGAAGCTTTCTTT
CASSFRVATEAFF
>TRBV6-1|TRBD1|once|TRBJ1-2
TGTGCCAGCAGTCCCTCCGGGACAGGGAACCATGGCTACACCTTC
CASSPSGTGNHGYTF
>TRBV5-4|TRBD1|NA|TRBJ1-4
TGTGCCAGCAGCTTGCCAACCGGGACAGGGGGGGAAAAACTGTTTTTT
CASSLPTGTGGEKLFF
>TRBV28|TRBD1|NA|TRBJ1-3
TGTGCCAGCAGCCGAGCCCAGGGGGTCGAAAACACCATATATTTT
CASSRAQGVENTIYF
>TRBV28|TRBD1|NA|TRBJ1-2
TGTGCCAGCAGACTCGGACAGGCCTATGGCTACACCTTC
CASRLGQAYGYTF
>TRBV6-6|NA|NA|TRBJ1-1
TGTGCCAGCAGTTCCTACACTGAAGCTTTCTTT
CASSSYTEAFF
>TRBV19|NA|NA|TRBJ1-3
TGTGCCAGTAGCCCGGTGGGAAACACCATATATTTT
CASSPVGNTIYF
>TRBV25-1|NA|NA|TRBJ2-3
TGTGCCAGCAGTGAGGTAGCAGATACGCAGTATTTT
CASSEVADTQYF
>TRBV29-1|NA|NA|TRBJ2-7
TGCAGCGTTCACATAGGGGGGGATTACCCCTACGAGCAGTACTTC
CSVHIGGDYPYEQYF
>TRBV11-2|TRBD1|NA|TRBJ1-1
TGTGCCAGCAGCTCTCAGGGGGCCCGAACTGAAGCTTTCTTT
CASSSQGARTEAFF
>TRBV6-5|NA|NA|TRBJ2-2
TGTGCCAGCAGTGGCCGGGACTGGACCACCGGGGAGCTGTTTTTT
CASSGRDWTTGELFF
>TRBV28|TRBD2|NA|TRBJ2-5
TGTGCCAGCAGTTTCGGGGGGGTTGAGACCCAGTACTTC
CASSFGGVETQYF
>TRBV27|NA|NA|TRBJ2-7
TGTGCCAGCAGTCCAATTACAGGGACCGAGCAGTACTTC
CASSPITGTEQYF
>TRBV5-1|TRBD1|once|TRBJ1-1
TGCGCCAGCAGCTTGAAGTGGGACAGGGAAGCTTTCTTT
CASSLKWDREAFF
>TRBV5-1|NA|NA|TRBJ2-7
TGCGCCAGCAGCCCAGGTGGGACATTAGCCTACGAGCAGTACTTC
CASSPGGTLAYEQYF
>TRBV2|NA|NA|TRBJ2-7
TGTGCCAGTAGACTATCCTACGAGCAGTACTTC
CASRLSYEQYF
>TRBV2|NA|few|TRBJ1-1
TGTGCCAGCAGTAACAGCCCCGAGACTGAAGCTTTCTTT
CASSNSPETEAFF
>TRBV5-8|TRBD1|NA|TRBJ1-1
TGTGCCAGCAGCTGGCCGGGACAGGGGAACACTGAAGCTTTCTTT
CASSWPGQGNTEAFF
>TRBV5-1|NA|NA|TRBJ1-1
TGCGCCAGCAGCGGGGGGTGGGTGATGAACACTGAAGCTTTCTTT
CASSGGWVMNTEAFF
>TRBV2|NA|NA|TRBJ2-7
TGTGCCAGCAGTGGTGGGGGGAGCTCCTACGAGCAGTACTTC
CASSGGGSSYEQYF
>TRBV5-6|NA|NA|TRBJ2-7
TGTGCCAGCAGCTTGGATGGTCGAATCTACGAGCAGTACTTC
CASSLDGRIYEQYF